The rows below give T cell receptor beta chains drawn from one sample of a study of blood T cell repertoires in COVID-19. Profiled with immunoSEQ multiplex PCR; TCRdb holds only in-frame clones, not every one. In the table there are approximately 89,000 clones, over 80% of which are singletons. The sequencing sample was made of peripheral blood. These receptors all stem from an older woman with active COVID-19. Each CDR3 is given with its conserved first and last residue. A D gene is named only where the DNA matches it firmly. Clone sizes are given selectively: once, few, many, or a class where the clone is expanded.

cdr3_nt cdr3_aa v_call d_call clone_size j_call
TGTGCCAGCACTCGGGACAGGGGAAACACCATATATTTT CASTRDRGNTIYF TRBV9 TRBD1 once TRBJ1-3
TGTGCCAGCAGCGGGACATGGCAGCCCCAGCATTTT CASSGTWQPQHF TRBV2 - - TRBJ1-5
TGCGCCAGCAGCCAAGAAACGGGGACGCAGTATTTT CASSQETGTQYF TRBV4-1 - once TRBJ2-3
TGTGCCAGCACCCCGGGACTCCCAGCGGGCTACACCTTC CASTPGLPAGYTF TRBV12-3/TRBV12-4 - - TRBJ1-2
TGTGCCAGCAGCTTGGACAGCCGGGAGACCCAGTACTTC CASSLDSRETQYF TRBV5-4 - - TRBJ2-5
TGTGCCACCGACAGGGGTGGCTATGGCTACACCTTC CATDRGGYGYTF TRBV6-5 TRBD1 - TRBJ1-2
TGTGCCAGCAGCCTGTCAGGAAATGAAAAACTGTTTTTT CASSLSGNEKLFF TRBV5-4 - - TRBJ1-4
TGTGCCATCAGTGAGTCGGGACAGAGAAGTGAAGCTTTCTTT CAISESGQRSEAFF TRBV10-3 TRBD1 - TRBJ1-1
TGTGCCAGCAGCTTCCAGGGGGGGAACACTGAAGCTTTCTTT CASSFQGGNTEAFF TRBV7-3 TRBD1 - TRBJ1-1
TGTGCCAGCAGTACACTTGATCCTAGCTCTGGAAACACCATATATTTT CASSTLDPSSGNTIYF TRBV28 - - TRBJ1-3
TGTGCCAGCAGTTATGGCCAATCCTACGAGCAGTACTTC CASSYGQSYEQYF TRBV27 - - TRBJ2-7
TGTGCCAGCAGTCGGGGAGGTGGGACTGAAGCTTTCTTT CASSRGGGTEAFF TRBV2 - - TRBJ1-1
TGCGCCAGCAGCCTTAGCGGTTCATACAATGAGCAGTTCTTC CASSLSGSYNEQFF TRBV5-1 - - TRBJ2-1
TGTGCCAGCATCCCGAACCGGCAGGTCTATGGCTACACCTTC CASIPNRQVYGYTF TRBV5-5 - - TRBJ1-2
TGTGCCCATGCGCTAGGGGGCGCTGGAAACACCATATATTTT CAHALGGAGNTIYF TRBV28 TRBD1 few TRBJ1-3
TGTGCCAGCAGCCCCGCCCGGAGCGGCCAAGAGACCCAGTACTTC CASSPARSGQETQYF TRBV7-2 - - TRBJ2-5
TGTGCCAGCAGCTTAGCAGCGGGAGGGCGGACCGGGGAGCTGTTTTTT CASSLAAGGRTGELFF TRBV7-9 TRBD2 - TRBJ2-2
TGTGCCGGTTCCGCGGACAGTTACGAGCAGTACTTC CAGSADSYEQYF TRBV6-6 - - TRBJ2-7
TGTGCCAGCAGCTTGGTGGGGGGGGCTAAGAACTATGGCTACACCTTC CASSLVGGAKNYGYTF TRBV5-4 - - TRBJ1-2
TGCGCCAGCAGCCAATCGTACTCTAGTGCGGGAGGAGAGACCCAGTACTTC CASSQSYSSAGGETQYF TRBV4-1 TRBD2 once TRBJ2-5
TGTGCCAGCAGCCCCGCGTTCGGAGCGGCCTATGGCTACACCTTC CASSPAFGAAYGYTF TRBV7-2 - - TRBJ1-2
TGTGCCTGGAACCCCACCACAGGGTATGATGAAAAACTGTTTTTT CAWNPTTGYDEKLFF TRBV30 - - TRBJ1-4
TGCGCCAGCAGCCAAGATCGCGGTACCTTGAATGAAAAACTGTTTTTT CASSQDRGTLNEKLFF TRBV4-3 - - TRBJ1-4
TGTGCCAGCAGTCGGACAGGGGAAGGAAACACCATATATTTT CASSRTGEGNTIYF TRBV6-5 TRBD1 - TRBJ1-3
TGCGCCAGCAGCCTCCTACGGACAGGAACGAACACCGGGGAGCTGTTTTTT CASSLLRTGTNTGELFF TRBV4-1 TRBD1 - TRBJ2-2
TGTGCCAGCAGCCCGGCGAGGGTCACCGGGGAGCTGTTTTTT CASSPARVTGELFF TRBV7-9 - - TRBJ2-2
TGTGCCAGCAGTTTAGTGGGGGGTCGCACCGGGGAGCTGTTTTTT CASSLVGGRTGELFF TRBV27 - - TRBJ2-2
TGTGCCATCAGTGAGTCAGGGACTAGCGGGGTCGATGAGCAGTTCTTC CAISESGTSGVDEQFF TRBV10-3 TRBD2 - TRBJ2-1
TGTGCCTCAACCCCCAGGGGACGAAGCTCCTACGAGCAGTACTTC CASTPRGRSSYEQYF TRBV6-5 - - TRBJ2-7
TGTGCCTGGACCCCCGGGACAGGGGTCAATCAGCCCCAGCATTTT CAWTPGTGVNQPQHF TRBV30 TRBD1 - TRBJ1-5
TGTGCCAGCATCTCCCGGGGGGGCACCCAGACCCAGTACTTC CASISRGGTQTQYF TRBV6-5 TRBD2 - TRBJ2-5
TGTGCCACCCTACCCGGACAGGGGACTGTCCTAGCCAAAAACATTCAGTACTTC CATLPGQGTVLAKNIQYF TRBV5-8 TRBD1 - TRBJ2-4
TGTGCCAGCAGCCAAGAAAACCCTTCAAGCGGGAGCACAGATACGCAGTATTTT CASSQENPSSGSTDTQYF TRBV4-2 - - TRBJ2-3
TGTGCCAGCTCACAGCTCGGACTGAACCAAGAGACCCAGTACTTC CASSQLGLNQETQYF TRBV18 - - TRBJ2-5
TGTGCCAGCAGCTTAGTGAGCGGGGGGGCCCTAGATACGCAGTATTTT CASSLVSGGALDTQYF TRBV7-2 TRBD2 once TRBJ2-3
TGTGCCAGCTCGTACTCCAACCAGGACAGGAATCTCTATGGCTACACCTTC CASSYSNQDRNLYGYTF TRBV27 TRBD1 - TRBJ1-2
TGTGCCAGTAGGCCGGGACAGGGGAGTGAAAAACTGTTTTTT CASRPGQGSEKLFF TRBV19 TRBD1 - TRBJ1-4
TGCGCCAGCCAGGACAGCTCTGGAAACACCATATATTTT CASQDSSGNTIYF TRBV5-1 - - TRBJ1-3
TGCGCCAGCAGCCCCCAGACAGGGGACTGGGTCGGCTACACCTTC CASSPQTGDWVGYTF TRBV4-3 TRBD1 - TRBJ1-2
TGTGCCAGCTCGGGGGGACTGCAAGAGACCCAGTACTTC CASSGGLQETQYF TRBV12-3/TRBV12-4 TRBD2 - TRBJ2-5
TGTGCCAGCAGCTTGCGGGGGGCCACAGATACGCAGTATTTT CASSLRGATDTQYF TRBV7-2 TRBD2 - TRBJ2-3
TGTGCCAGCATCCAGGGGCTGAACACTGAAGCTTTCTTT CASIQGLNTEAFF TRBV6-6 - few TRBJ1-1
TGTGCCTGGAGCGATACCGGGACAGGGGGCATCGGGGAGCTGTTTTTT CAWSDTGTGGIGELFF TRBV30 TRBD1 - TRBJ2-2
TGTGCCATCAGTGAGTCCTCAGGGCAGCAGTTCTTC CAISESSGQQFF TRBV10-3 - - TRBJ2-1
TGTGCCAGCAGCGCCGCGGTTAGCAATCAGCCCCAGCATTTT CASSAAVSNQPQHF TRBV5-6 - - TRBJ1-5
TGTGCCAGCTCACCAGGGACAGGTACGACTTATGGCTACACCTTC CASSPGTGTTYGYTF TRBV18 TRBD1 - TRBJ1-2
TGTGCCACCAGCAGAGAAGGGTCAGGGGTTAACTACGAGCAGTACTTC CATSREGSGVNYEQYF TRBV15 - - TRBJ2-7
TGTGCCAGTAGTTCGCGAAGACAGGGACCCACTGAAGCTTTCTTT CASSSRRQGPTEAFF TRBV19 TRBD1 once TRBJ1-1
TGTGCCAGCACCCTCGGACAGGTCTGGAGCAATCAGCCCCAGCATTTT CASTLGQVWSNQPQHF TRBV28 TRBD1 - TRBJ1-5
TGTGCCAGCAGCCAGGAACAGGGCATGGGTTACGAGCAGTACTTC CASSQEQGMGYEQYF TRBV14 - - TRBJ2-7
TGTGCCAGCAGGGATGAGGACAGGGGGCAGACAGATACGCAGTATTTT CASRDEDRGQTDTQYF TRBV27 TRBD1 - TRBJ2-3
TGTGCCAGCAGTCCCGATGGACTTATGAACACTGAAGCTTTCTTT CASSPDGLMNTEAFF TRBV9 - - TRBJ1-1
TGCGCCAGCAGCACCGGGACAACCCAGTACTTC CASSTGTTQYF TRBV5-1 - - TRBJ2-5
TGTGCCAGCAGCCCCGGGACTAGCGGGTTCACAGATACGCAGTATTTT CASSPGTSGFTDTQYF TRBV3-1/TRBV3-2 TRBD2 - TRBJ2-3